Included here is one T cell receptor (beta chain) sequence, with context. Trimming removed 6 bases from V and 9 bases from J; junction bases left unmatched: 10. The CDR3 is 15 amino acids. Germline V gene data show CDR1 as SGHDN and CDR2 as FVKESK. This entry belongs to a study of blood T cell repertoires in COVID-19. In the original processing: Estimation of nucleated cell counts was performed using reference gene primer amplification. Profiling relied on immunoSEQ multiplex PCR, and the TCRdb table lists in-frame clones only, not all of them. The DNA was the basis for D and trimming; V, J and clone size are from that table. Of 400,000 to 500,000 clones listed, roughly 85% are singletons.

The clonotype was recovered from a woman younger than 45 with active or convalescent COVID-19. The chain recombines TRBV14 with TRBJ1-6; 8 bases map to TRBD1. The material sequenced was peripheral blood. CDR3 sequence (DNA): TGTGCCAGCAGTGACAGGGGATATTGGTTTTCACCCCTCCACTTT. Its protein is CASSDRGYWFSPLHF. The full variable domain, rest sourced from reference TRBV14 and TRBJ1-6, is EAGVTQFPSHSVIEKGQTVTLRCDPISGHDNLYWYRRVMGKEIKFLLHFVKESKQDESGMPNNRFLAERTGGTYSTLKVQPAELEDSGVYFCASSDRGYWFSPLHFGNGTRLTVT.